This entry is about one TCR beta chain. The sample originates from a study of blood T cells in healthy people across ages. Primed by a sample-barcoded 5' primer and a J-beta primer mix, a second PCR proceeded for about 6 to 11 cycles. TCRdb analysed the 5' RACE reads with MiXCR anew, one entry per CDR3 protein. The top ten hold around 0.7% of the sample, which has around 1,000,000 distinct CDR3 sequences, around 27% seen once. These data also featured in a second study, about T cells of mothers and their children. That investigation notes: A few healthy Caucasian mothers served as donors, and their six children did as well.

Sequencing input: blood. The clonotype comes from a girl aged 2-10 years in good health.

The CDR3 coding sequence is TGCAGTGCTTTCAGGGGAGATACTGAAGCTTTCTTT. Its protein product is CSAFRGDTEAFF. The chain has TRBV20-1 and TRBJ1-1; D is possibly TRBD1 (6 bases). Trimming stripped 5 bases from V and 5 bases from J, with 12 bases between. The CDR3 runs 12 residues. From germline, CDR1 is DFQATT and CDR2 SNEGSKA (reference sequence).